Presented here are 7 T cell receptor beta chains from one specimen sequenced in a study of T-cell memory formation after mild COVID-19. One entry per CDR3 protein results from TCRdb running MiXCR on the 5' RACE reads. The sample has 120,000 or so distinct CDR3 sequences, over 15% seen once. The source material was PBMCs or a T cell subset sorted from them (not recorded which). Receptor source: a man aged 18 to 30 who had mild COVID-19 (a few samples of this study predate the infection). Cell type and time point are not known.

The chain couples TRBV11-2 to TRBJ2-3, with D perhaps TRBD1 or TRBD2 (5 bases each). The CDR3 spans 14 residues. Trimming removed 4 bases at V and 2 bases at J, with 10 bases between. From germline, CDR1 is SGHAT and CDR2 FQNNGV. The CDR3 reads CASSWGWDTDTQYF. The CDR3 DNA sequence: TGTGCCAGCAGCTGGGGGTGGGACACAGATACGCAGTATTTT.

This clonotype showed up many times. CDR3: CAWRGAAEETQYF. The CDR3 region has the DNA TGTGCCTGGAGAGGCGCAGCTGAAGAGACCCAGTACTTC. J is TRBJ2-5 and V is TRBV30; D remains ambiguous. V lost 3 bases and J 3 bases, leaving 11 bases between the germline ends. The germline V gene has CDR1 GTSNPN and CDR2 SVGIG (reference sequence). This CDR3 comprises 13 residues.

The CDR3 region has the DNA TGCGCCAGCAGCCAGTTAGCGGGGGGGATCCTTCACGGGGAGCTGTTTTTT. Protein product: CASSQLAGGILHGELFF. The genes are TRBV4-3 and TRBJ2-2; TRBD2 agrees at 11 bases. Germline V gene data show CDR1 as LGHNA and CDR2 as YSLEER. V lost 3 bases, J lost 7 bases, and 10 bases stayed unmatched. The CDR3 is made up of 17 amino acids.

In this sample, this clonotype turned up a few times. The rearrangement joins TRBV5-5 to TRBJ2-2; D unclear. CDR3 length: 12 residues. The V end was cut by 4 bases, the J end by 9 bases, with 10 bases between. Germline V lookup: CDR1 SGHKS, CDR2 YYEKEE (reference sequence). DNA for the CDR3: TGTGCCAGCAGCGGTCCCTTCCGGGAGCTGTTTTTT. As protein: CASSGPFRELFF. The whole variable domain, filled in from reference TRBV5-5 and TRBJ2-2, reads DAGVTQSPTHLIKTRGQQVTLRCSPISGHKSVSWYQQVLGQGPQFIFQYYEKEERGRGNFPDRFSARQFPNYSSELNVNALLLGDSALYLCASSGPFRELFFGEGSRLTVL.

This clonotype showed up just a few times. CDR3 residues: CASLADPSGANVLTF. Here the CDR3 DNA reads TGCGCCAGCCTAGCGGACCCCTCTGGGGCCAACGTCCTGACTTTC. This chain connects TRBV5-1 to TRBJ2-6, with TRBD2 matching over 7 bases. J lost 0 bases, V lost 7 bases, and 4 bases had no gene match. The CDR3 length is 15 residues. Germline loops: CDR1 SGHRS, CDR2 YFSETQ.

This chain links TRBV5-1 with TRBJ2-4; D not resolved. The CDR3 covers 14 residues. V shed 6 bases and J shed 0 bases, with 10 bases lying between them. Germline V CDR1 and CDR2: SGHRS, YFSETQ. The CDR3, as DNA: TGCGCCAGCACCTTTGACATAGCCAAAAACATTCAGTACTTC. It is translated as CASTFDIAKNIQYF.

The table lists this clonotype with a few counts. The CDR3 DNA reads as TGCGCCAGCAGCCAAGATTTCCGGACTAGGGCCCTCTACAATGAGCAGTTCTTC. This translates into CASSQDFRTRALYNEQFF. The chain has TRBV4-3 and TRBJ2-1; 7 positions agree with TRBD2. CDR1 and CDR2 (germline): LGHNA, YSLEER. The CDR3 is 18 residues long. Trimming at V came to 0 bases and at J to 3 bases, leaving 11 bases not matched to a gene.